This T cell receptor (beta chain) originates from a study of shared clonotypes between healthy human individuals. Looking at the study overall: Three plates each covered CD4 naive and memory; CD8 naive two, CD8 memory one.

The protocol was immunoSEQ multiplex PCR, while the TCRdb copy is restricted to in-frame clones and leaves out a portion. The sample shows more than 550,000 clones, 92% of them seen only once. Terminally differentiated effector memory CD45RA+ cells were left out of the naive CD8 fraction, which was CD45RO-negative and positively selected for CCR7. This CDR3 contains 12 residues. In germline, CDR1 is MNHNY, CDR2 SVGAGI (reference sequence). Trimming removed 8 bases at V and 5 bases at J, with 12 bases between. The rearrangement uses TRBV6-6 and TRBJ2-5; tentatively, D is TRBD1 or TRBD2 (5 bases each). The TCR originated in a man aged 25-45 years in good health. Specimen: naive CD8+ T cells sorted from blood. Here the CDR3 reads CASSGTRETQYF. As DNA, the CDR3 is TGTGCCAGCTCGGGGACCCGGGAGACCCAGTACTTC.